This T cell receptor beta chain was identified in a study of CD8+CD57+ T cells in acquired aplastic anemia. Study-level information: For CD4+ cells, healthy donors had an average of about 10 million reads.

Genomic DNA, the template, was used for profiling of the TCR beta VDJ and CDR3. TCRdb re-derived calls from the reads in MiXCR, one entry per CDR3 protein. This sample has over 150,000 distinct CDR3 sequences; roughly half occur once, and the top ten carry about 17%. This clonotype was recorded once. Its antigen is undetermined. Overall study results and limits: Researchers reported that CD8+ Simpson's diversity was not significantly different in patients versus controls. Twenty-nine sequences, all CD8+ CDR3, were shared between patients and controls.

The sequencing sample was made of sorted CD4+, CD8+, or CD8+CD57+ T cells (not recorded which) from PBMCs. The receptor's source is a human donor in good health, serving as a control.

The CDR3 nucleotides read TGTGCCAGCAGTGTTGGGGGATGGAGGGTGCAGTACTTC. Translated, it gives CASSVGGWRVQYF. This chain uses TRBV25-1 with TRBJ2-7; the D gene is possibly TRBD2 (6 bases). The ends were cut back, 4 bases at V and 9 bases at J, with 16 bases in the middle. Germline V gene sequence: CDR1 MGHDK, CDR2 SYGVNS. The CDR3 spans 13 residues.